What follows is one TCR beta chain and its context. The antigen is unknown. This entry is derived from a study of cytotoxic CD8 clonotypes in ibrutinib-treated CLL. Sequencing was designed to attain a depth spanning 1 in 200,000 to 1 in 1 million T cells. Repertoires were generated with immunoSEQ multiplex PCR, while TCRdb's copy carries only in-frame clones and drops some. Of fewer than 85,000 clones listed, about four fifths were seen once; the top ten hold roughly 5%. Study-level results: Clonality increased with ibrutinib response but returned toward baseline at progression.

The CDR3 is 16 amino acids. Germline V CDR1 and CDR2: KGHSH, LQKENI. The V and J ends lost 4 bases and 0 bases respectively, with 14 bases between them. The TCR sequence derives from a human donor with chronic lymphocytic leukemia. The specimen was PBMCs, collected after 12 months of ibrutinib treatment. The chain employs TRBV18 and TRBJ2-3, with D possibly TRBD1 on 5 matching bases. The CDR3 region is CASSRGGAPSTDTQYF. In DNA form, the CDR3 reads TGTGCCAGCTCACGGGGTGGGGCGCCTAGCACAGATACGCAGTATTTT. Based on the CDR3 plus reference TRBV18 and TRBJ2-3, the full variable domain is NAGVMQNPRHLVRRRGQEARLRCSPMKGHSHVYWYRQLPEEGLKFMVYLQKENIIDESGMPKERFSAEFPKEGPSILRIQQVVRGDSAAYFCASSRGGAPSTDTQYFGPGTRLTVL.